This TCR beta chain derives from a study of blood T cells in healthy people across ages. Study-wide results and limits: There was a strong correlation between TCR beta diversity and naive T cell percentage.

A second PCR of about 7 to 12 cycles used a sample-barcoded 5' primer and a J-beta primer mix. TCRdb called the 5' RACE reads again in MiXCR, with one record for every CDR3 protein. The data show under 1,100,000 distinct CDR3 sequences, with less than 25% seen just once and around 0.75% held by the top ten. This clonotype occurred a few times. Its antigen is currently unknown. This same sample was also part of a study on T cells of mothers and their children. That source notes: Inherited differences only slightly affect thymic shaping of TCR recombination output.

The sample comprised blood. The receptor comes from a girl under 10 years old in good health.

The CDR3 spells CASSQGFLSSYNEQFF. CDR3 bases: TGTGCCAGCAGCCAAGGGTTTCTTAGCTCCTACAATGAGCAGTTCTTC. V is TRBV14 and J is TRBJ2-1; D remains unclear. This CDR3 is built from 16 residues. CDR1 is SGHDN and CDR2 is FVKESK in the germline V gene. The V end was cut by 1 base, the J end by 0 bases, with 10 bases between. The full variable domain, its missing parts supplied by reference TRBV14 and TRBJ2-1, is EAGVTQFPSHSVIEKGQTVTLRCDPISGHDNLYWYRRVMGKEIKFLLHFVKESKQDESGMPNNRFLAERTGGTYSTLKVQPAELEDSGVYFCASSQGFLSSYNEQFFGPGTRLTVL.